This T cell receptor (beta chain) was documented in a study of blood T cell repertoires in COVID-19. For the study at large: Researchers got acute and convalescent COVID-19 samples from the United States, Italy and Spain. T cells, B-cell-depleted T cells, or PBMCs provided the cDNA or gDNA that served as material.

In its sample, this clone was seen once. Data came from immunoSEQ multiplex PCR; TCRdb stores just in-frame clones and leaves some out. The sample shows over 100,000 clones, about 85% of them seen only once. CDR3 length equals 13 residues. Germline V gene sequence: CDR1 SGHAT, CDR2 FQNNGV. After removal of 10 bases from V and 7 bases from J, the junction contained 8 bases not matched to a gene. Specimen: peripheral blood. The receptor's source is a middle-aged man with acute or convalescent COVID-19. J is TRBJ2-1 and V is TRBV11-2, with 9 bases identical to TRBD2. CDR3 sequence reads: CATSGLAGNEQFF. The CDR3 DNA follows: TGTGCCACCTCGGGACTAGCAGGTAATGAGCAGTTCTTC.